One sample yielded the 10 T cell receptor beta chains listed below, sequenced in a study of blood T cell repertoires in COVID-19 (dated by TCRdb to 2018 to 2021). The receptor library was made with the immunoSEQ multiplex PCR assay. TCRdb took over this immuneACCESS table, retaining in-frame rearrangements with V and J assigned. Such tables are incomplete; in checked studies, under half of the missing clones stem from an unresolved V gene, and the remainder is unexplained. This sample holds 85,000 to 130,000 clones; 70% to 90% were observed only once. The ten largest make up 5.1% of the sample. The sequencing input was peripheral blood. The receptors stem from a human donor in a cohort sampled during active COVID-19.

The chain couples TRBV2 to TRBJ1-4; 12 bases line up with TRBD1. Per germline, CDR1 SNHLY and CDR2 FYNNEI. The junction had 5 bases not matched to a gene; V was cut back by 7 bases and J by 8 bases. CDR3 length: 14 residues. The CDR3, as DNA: TGTGCCAGCATGGGGGACAGGGGGCGGGAAAAACTGTTTTTT. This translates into CASMGDRGREKLFF.

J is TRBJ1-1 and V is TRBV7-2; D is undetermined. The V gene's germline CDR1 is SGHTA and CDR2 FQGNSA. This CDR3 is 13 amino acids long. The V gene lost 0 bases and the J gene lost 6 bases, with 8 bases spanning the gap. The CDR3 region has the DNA TGTGCCAGCAGCTTAGCACAGTCCTCTGAAGCTTTCTTT. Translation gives CASSLAQSSEAFF.

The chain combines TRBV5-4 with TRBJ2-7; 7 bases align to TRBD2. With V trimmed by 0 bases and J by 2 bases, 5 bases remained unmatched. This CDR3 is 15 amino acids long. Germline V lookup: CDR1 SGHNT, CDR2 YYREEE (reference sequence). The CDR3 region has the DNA TGTGCCAGCAGCTTGGCGTGGGAGGGCCCCTACGAGCAGTACTTC. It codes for CASSLAWEGPYEQYF. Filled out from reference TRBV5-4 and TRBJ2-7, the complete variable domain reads ETGVTQSPTHLIKTRGQQVTLRCSSQSGHNTVSWYQQALGQGPQFIFQYYREEENGRGNFPPRFSGLQFPNYSSELNVNALELDDSALYLCASSLAWEGPYEQYFGPGTRLTVT.

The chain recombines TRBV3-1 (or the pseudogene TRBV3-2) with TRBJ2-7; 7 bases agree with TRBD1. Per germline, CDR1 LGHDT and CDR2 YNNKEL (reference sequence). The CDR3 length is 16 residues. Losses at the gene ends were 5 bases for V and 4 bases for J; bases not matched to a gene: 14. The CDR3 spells CASSAQQGKLVYEQYF. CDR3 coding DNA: TGTGCCAGCAGCGCTCAACAGGGGAAGCTAGTGTACGAGCAGTACTTC.

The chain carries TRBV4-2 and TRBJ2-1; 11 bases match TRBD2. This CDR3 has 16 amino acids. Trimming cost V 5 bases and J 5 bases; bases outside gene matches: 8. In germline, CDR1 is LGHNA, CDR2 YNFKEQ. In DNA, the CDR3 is TGTGCCAGCAGCAAGAACCCGGGACTAGCGGACAATGAGCAGTTCTTC. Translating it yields CASSKNPGLADNEQFF.

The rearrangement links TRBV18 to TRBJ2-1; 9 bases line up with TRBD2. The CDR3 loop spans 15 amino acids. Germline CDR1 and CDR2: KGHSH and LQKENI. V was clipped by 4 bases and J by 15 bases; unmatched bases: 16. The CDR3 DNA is TGTGCCAGCTCACTGGGGACTAGCAGTACAATGAGCATGTTCTTC. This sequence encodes CASSLGTSSTMSMFF.

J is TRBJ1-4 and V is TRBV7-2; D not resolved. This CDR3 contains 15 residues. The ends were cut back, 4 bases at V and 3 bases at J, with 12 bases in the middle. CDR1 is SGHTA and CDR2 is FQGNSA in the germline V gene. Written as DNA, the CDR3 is TGTGCCAGCAGCTCTGGGAGGGCTGCTAATGAAAAACTGTTTTTT. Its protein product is CASSSGRAANEKLFF.

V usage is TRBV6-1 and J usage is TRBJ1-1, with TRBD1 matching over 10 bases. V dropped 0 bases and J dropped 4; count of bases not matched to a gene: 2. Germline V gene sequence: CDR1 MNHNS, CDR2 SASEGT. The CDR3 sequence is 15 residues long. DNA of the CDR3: TGTGCCAGCAGTGAAGCAGGACAGGGGGGCACTGAAGCTTTCTTT. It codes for CASSEAGQGGTEAFF.

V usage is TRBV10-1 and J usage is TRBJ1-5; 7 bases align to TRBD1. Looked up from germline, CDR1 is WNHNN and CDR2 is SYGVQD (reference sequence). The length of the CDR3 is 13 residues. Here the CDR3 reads CTQGEPSNQPQHF. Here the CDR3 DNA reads TGCACCCAGGGGGAACCTAGCAATCAGCCCCAGCATTTT.

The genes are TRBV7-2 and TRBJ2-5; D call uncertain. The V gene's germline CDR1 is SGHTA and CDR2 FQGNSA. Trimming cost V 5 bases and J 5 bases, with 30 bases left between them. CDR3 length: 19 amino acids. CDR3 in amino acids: CASSPERRLSYSRMETQYF. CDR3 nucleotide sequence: TGTGCCAGCAGCCCCGAACGCCGACTGTCCTATTCTAGAATGGAGACCCAGTACTTC. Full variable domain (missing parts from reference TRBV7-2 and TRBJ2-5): GAGVSQSPSNKVTEKGKDVELRCDPISGHTALYWYRQSLGQGLEFLIYFQGNSAPDKSGLPSDRFSAERTGGSVSTLTIQRTQQEDSAVYLCASSPERRLSYSRMETQYFGPGTRLLVL.